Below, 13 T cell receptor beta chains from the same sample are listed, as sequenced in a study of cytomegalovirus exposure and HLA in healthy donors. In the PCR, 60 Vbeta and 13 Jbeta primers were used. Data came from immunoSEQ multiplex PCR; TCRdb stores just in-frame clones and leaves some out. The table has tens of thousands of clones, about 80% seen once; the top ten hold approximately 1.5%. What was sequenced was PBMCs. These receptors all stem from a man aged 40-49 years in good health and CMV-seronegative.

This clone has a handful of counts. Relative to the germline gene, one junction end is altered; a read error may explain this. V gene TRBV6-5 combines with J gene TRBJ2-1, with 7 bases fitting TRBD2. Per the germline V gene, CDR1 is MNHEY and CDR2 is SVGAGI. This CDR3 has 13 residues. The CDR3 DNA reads TGTGCCAGCCGGGGGGTAAGCTACTATGAGCAGTTCTTC. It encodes CASRGVSYYEQFF.

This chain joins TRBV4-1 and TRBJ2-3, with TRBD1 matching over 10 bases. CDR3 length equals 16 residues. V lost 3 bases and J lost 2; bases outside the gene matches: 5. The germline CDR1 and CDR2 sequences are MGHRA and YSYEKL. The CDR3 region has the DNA TGCGCCAGCAGCCAGTTGACAGGGGGCCCCACAGATACGCAGTATTTT. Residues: CASSQLTGGPTDTQYF.

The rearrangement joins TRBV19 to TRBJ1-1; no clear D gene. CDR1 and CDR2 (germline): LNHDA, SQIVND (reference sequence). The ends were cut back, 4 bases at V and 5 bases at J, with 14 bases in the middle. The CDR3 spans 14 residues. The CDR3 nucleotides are TGTGCCAGTAGTACATCCCCCGGTTCTACTGAAGCTTTCTTT. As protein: CASSTSPGSTEAFF.

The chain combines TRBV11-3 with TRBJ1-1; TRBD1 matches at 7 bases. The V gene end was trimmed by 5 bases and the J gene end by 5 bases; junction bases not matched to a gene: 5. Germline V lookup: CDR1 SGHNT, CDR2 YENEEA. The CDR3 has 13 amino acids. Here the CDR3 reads CASSQRQGTEAFF. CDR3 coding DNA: TGTGCCAGCAGCCAGAGACAGGGAACTGAAGCTTTCTTT.

The CDR3 here is CASSVRGGPSTGELFF. The CDR3 DNA follows: TGTGCCAGCAGTGTCCGGGGGGGGCCTAGCACCGGGGAGCTGTTTTTT. V is TRBV2 and J is TRBJ2-2, with 8 bases identical to TRBD2. The CDR3 extends over 16 amino acids. J gave up 4 bases and V 4 bases, and 8 bases lay outside the gene matches. Germline-derived CDR1 and CDR2 are SNHLY and FYNNEI.

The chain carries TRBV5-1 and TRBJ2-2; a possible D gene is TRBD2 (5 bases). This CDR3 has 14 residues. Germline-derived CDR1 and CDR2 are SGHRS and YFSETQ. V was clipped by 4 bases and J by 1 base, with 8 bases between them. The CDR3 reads CASSVGRNTGELFF. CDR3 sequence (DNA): TGCGCCAGCAGCGTTGGGAGGAACACCGGGGAGCTGTTTTTT.

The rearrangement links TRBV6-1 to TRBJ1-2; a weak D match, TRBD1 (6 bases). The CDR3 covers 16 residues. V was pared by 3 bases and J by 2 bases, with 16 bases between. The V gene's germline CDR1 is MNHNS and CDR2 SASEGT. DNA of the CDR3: TGTGCCAGCAGTGAGCACAGGACAGCTCGGAACTATGGCTACACCTTC. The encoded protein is CASSEHRTARNYGYTF.

CDR3 nucleotide sequence: TGCAGCGTCCGGGACTTTAAAAACACACTTACGCAGTATTTT. Its protein product is CSVRDFKNTLTQYF. V and J are TRBV29-1 and TRBJ2-3; a weak D match, TRBD2 (6 bases). The germline V and J ends were trimmed by 6 bases and 8 bases, with 21 bases remaining between them. This CDR3 comprises 14 residues. Germline V gene sequence: CDR1 SQVTM, CDR2 ANQGSEA.

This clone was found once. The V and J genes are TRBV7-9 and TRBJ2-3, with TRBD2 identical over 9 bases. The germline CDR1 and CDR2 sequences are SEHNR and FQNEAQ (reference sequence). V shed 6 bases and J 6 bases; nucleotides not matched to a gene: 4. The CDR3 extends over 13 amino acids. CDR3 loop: CASRRGGADTQYF. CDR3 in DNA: TGTGCCAGCAGGCGCGGGGGGGCGGATACGCAGTATTTT.

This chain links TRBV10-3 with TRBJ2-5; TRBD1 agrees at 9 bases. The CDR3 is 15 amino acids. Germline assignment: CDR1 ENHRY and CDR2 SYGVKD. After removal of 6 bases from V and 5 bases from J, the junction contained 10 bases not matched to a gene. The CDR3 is CAISGGQGRDETQYF. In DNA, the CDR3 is TGTGCCATCAGCGGGGGACAGGGCCGTGACGAGACCCAGTACTTC.

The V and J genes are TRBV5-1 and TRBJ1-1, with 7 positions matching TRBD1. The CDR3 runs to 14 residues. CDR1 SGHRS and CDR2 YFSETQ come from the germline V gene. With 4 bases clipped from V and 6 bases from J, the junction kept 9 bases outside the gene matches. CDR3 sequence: CASSVQGPRAEAFF. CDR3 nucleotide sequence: TGCGCCAGCAGCGTACAGGGGCCCAGGGCTGAAGCTTTCTTT.

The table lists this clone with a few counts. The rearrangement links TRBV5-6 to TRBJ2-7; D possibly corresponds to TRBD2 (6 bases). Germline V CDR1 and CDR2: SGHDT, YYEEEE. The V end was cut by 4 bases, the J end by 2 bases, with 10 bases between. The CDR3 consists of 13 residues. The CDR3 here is CASSRRLAYEQYF. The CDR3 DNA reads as TGTGCCAGCAGCCGAAGACTAGCCTACGAGCAGTACTTC. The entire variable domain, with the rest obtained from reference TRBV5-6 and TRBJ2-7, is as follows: DAGVTQSPTHLIKTRGQQVTLRCSPKSGHDTVSWYQQALGQGPQFIFQYYEEEERQRGNFPDRFSGHQFPNYSSELNVNALLLGDSALYLCASSRRLAYEQYFGPGTRLTVT.

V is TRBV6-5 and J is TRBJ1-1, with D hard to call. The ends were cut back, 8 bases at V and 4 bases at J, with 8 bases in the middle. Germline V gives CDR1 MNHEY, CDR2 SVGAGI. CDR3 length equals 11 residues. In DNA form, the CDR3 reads TGTGCCAGCCGGCGGAGCACTGAAGCTTTCTTT. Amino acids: CASRRSTEAFF.